This T cell receptor (beta chain) originates from a study of T cell responses to AZD1222 COVID-19 vaccine (dated by TCRdb to 2020 to 2023). About the study as a whole: Because spike-specific TCR depth and breadth did not differ between the two schedules, AZD1222 recipients who got a second dose at roughly 4 weeks were pooled with those who got a second dose at roughly 12 weeks. Trial participants were enrolled by age into 18-55, 56-69 and 70-plus year subgroups, with about 150, 27 and 61 TCR-sequenced participants respectively. A total of 230 to 250 trial participants underwent TCR sequencing, of whom nearly 210 had received two doses of AZD1222 and around 25 had received two doses of the MenACWY control vaccine. Overall study outcomes, separate from this receptor: Spike-specific TCR breadth and depth rose significantly after two AZD1222 doses compared with day 0 and with MenACWY recipients. Because no samples from the day 14 peak response were available, repertoires could be characterized only after the peak T cell response. Vaccine-associated CD4 TCRs spanned the whole spike protein, with dominant responses in regions 160-218 and 743-854. In the small 56-69-year group, the increase in depth fell short of significance, most likely because of low power. Reportedly, almost half of the unique spike-specific TCRs recognized epitopes lying outside the regions that are mutated in the B.1.351 and B.1.1.7 variants. Conclusions about previously exposed vaccinees are limited, since just a handful of AZD1222 recipients were seropositive for SARS-CoV-2 at baseline. Participants were mostly white British and included more females than males, and it was suggested by the authors that clonal diversity may have been underestimated.

Per the publication, the time point label means: baseline before first vaccination. Vaccinee samples were obtained from the UK trials COV001 and COV002, which included a single-blind randomized controlled phase 2/3 trial of AZD1222 (ChAdOx1 nCoV-19) in healthy adults. Trial participant PBMC samples were collected at day 0 and day 28 after the second dose for TCRbeta chain sequencing. As for this clone: This clone's antigen is unknown. Base qualities were left out, and no much larger clone turns up one base away.

The CDR3 regions of human TCRbeta chains were analyzed by immunosequencing. The source study handled its data this way. Repertoire TCRs were matched against a reference library of SARS-CoV-2-specific TCRs generated with the MIRA antigen-specificity platform. Breadth meant the fraction of unique TCRs that were SARS-CoV-2-associated, whereas depth meant the fraction of total T cells that were SARS-CoV-2-associated. Using the MIRA data, every spike-specific TCR was mapped to the spike region that the TCR reacted to and assigned to either a CD4 or a CD8 class. Log10-transformed breadth and depth values were compared by one-way ANOVA with Sidak's multiple comparisons tests. In TCRdb, the immuneACCESS table is reduced to in-frame sequences with V and J assigned. These tables do not hold every clone; where another copy was compared, an unresolved V gene accounts for under half, and the others remain unexplained. V and J calls and clone size are those listed in that table; D and trimming were worked out from the DNA. The sample has 150,000 to 200,000 clones on record, 90% to 95% of them singletons. The top ten constitute 0.7% to 0.9% of the sample.

The sequence was collected from an adult in good health. The source material was peripheral blood, sampled on day 0 of AZD1222 vaccination.

The nucleotide sequence reads as follows: TGTGCCAGCAGTTTATGGGGCAACTATGGCTACACCTTC. It specifies CASSLWGNYGYTF. The rearranged segments are TRBV12-3 or TRBV12-4 and TRBJ1-2; tentative D gene TRBD1, with 5 bases matching. The trim is 2 bases for V and 2 bases for J, with a gap of 6 bases between the germline ends. From the cysteine up to the phenylalanine, the CDR3 has a length of 13 residues. Here the CDR3 DNA is all that survives: 39 bases in frame from base 1.